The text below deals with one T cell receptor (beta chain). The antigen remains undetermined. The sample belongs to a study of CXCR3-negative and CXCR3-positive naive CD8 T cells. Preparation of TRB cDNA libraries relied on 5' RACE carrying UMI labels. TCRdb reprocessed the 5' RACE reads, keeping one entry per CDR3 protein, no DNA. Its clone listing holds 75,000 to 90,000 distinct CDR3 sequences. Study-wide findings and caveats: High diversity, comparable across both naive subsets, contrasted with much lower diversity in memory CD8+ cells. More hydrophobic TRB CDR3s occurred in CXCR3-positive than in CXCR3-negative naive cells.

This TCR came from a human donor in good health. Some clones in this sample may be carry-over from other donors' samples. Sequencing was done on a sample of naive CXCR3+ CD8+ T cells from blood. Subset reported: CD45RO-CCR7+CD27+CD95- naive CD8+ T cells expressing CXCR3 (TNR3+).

CDR3 region: CSVEPGTGSYEQYF. The chain employs TRBV29-1 and TRBJ2-7; the TCRdb D gene call, TRBD1, has no DNA to confirm it. CDR3 length equals 14 residues. Germline assignment: CDR1 SQVTM and CDR2 ANQGSEA.